Following are 16 T cell receptor beta chains from one sample sequenced in a study of graft-versus-host responses after intestinal transplantation. Libraries were prepared by immunoSEQ multiplex PCR; TCRdb keeps only in-frame clonotypes and omits some of them. This table holds about 60,000 clones, under 90% found once. Graft samples were processed, releasing intraepithelial and lamina propria lymphocytes. Sequenced here: ileum tissue, sampled 350 to 400 days after transplant. The receptors derive from a human patient who received an intestinal transplant, so some T cells may come from the graft donor.

Only a few counts were recorded for this clone. The chain has TRBV13 and TRBJ1-6; D gene unclear. CDR3 length equals 12 residues. Germline CDR1 is PRHDT and CDR2 is FYEKMQ (reference sequence). V lost 3 bases and J 9 bases, leaving 6 bases between the germline ends. The CDR3 sequence is CASSFTGSPLHF. CDR3 coding DNA: TGTGCCAGCAGCTTTACGGGTTCACCCCTCCACTTT.

As regards this clone: One end of the junction is discordant with germline, which a read error may explain. The chain recombines TRBV20-1 with TRBJ2-7; D is uncertain. This CDR3 is built from 11 residues. Germline values: CDR1 DFQATT, CDR2 SNEGSKA (reference sequence). In DNA form, the CDR3 reads TGCAGTGCTCGAGAGGTCTACGAGCAGTACTTC. Protein sequence: CSAREVYEQYF.

V is TRBV28 and J is TRBJ2-7; 8 bases map to TRBD1. CDR1 MDHEN and CDR2 SYDVKM come from the germline V gene. The ends lost 3 bases at V and 2 bases at J; junction bases unmatched: 6. This CDR3 region has 15 residues. DNA for the CDR3: TGTGCCAGCAGTTTGGCAGGGGGCAAGACCTACGAGCAGTACTTC. It encodes CASSLAGGKTYEQYF.

The rearrangement uses TRBV6-5 and TRBJ2-2; TRBD1 or TRBD2 may be the D gene (5 bases each). This CDR3 spans 13 amino acids. Trimming left V 6 bases short and J 6 bases short, with 11 bases between. Germline V gene sequence: CDR1 MNHEY, CDR2 SVGAGI. DNA for the CDR3: TGTGCCAGCAGGAGGGGATCCCCCGGGGAGCTGTTTTTT. Amino acids: CASRRGSPGELFF.

The chain has TRBV18 and TRBJ2-3; D perhaps matches TRBD1 (6 bases). CDR1 KGHSH and CDR2 LQKENI come from the germline V gene. The CDR3 length is 14 residues. V gave up 0 bases and J gave up 9 bases, with 13 bases separating them. For the CDR3, the DNA is TGTGCCAGCTCACCACCGGCAGGGGACCGGACGCAGTATTTT. This gives the protein CASSPPAGDRTQYF.

The chain recombines TRBV4-1 with TRBJ2-7; no clear D. CDR1 is MGHRA and CDR2 is YSYEKL in the germline V gene. Trimming left V 0 bases short and J 2 bases short, with 11 bases between. The CDR3 is 15 amino acids. CDR3 sequence (DNA): TGCGCCAGCAGCCAAGAGGGCAGCAAAGCCTACGAGCAGTACTTC. Translated: CASSQEGSKAYEQYF.

The J gene is TRBJ2-5, the V gene TRBV4-2, with TRBD2 identical over 14 bases. CDR1 LGHNA and CDR2 YNFKEQ come from the germline V gene. V was clipped by 3 bases and J by 1 base; unmatched bases: 16. The CDR3 consists of 21 residues. CDR3 loop: CASSHEGTSGRMGVVQETQYF. As DNA, the CDR3 is TGTGCCAGCAGCCATGAGGGGACTAGCGGGAGAATGGGGGTCGTCCAAGAGACCCAGTACTTC.

The genes are TRBV18 and TRBJ2-7; D gene ambiguous. V dropped 3 bases and J dropped 0 bases, with 3 bases sitting between them. Per the germline V gene, CDR1 is KGHSH and CDR2 is LQKENI. This CDR3 is built from 12 residues. The CDR3 DNA reads as TGTGCCAGCTCACCCAGCTCCTACGAGCAGTACTTC. It yields the protein CASSPSSYEQYF. The full variable domain, in which reference TRBV18 and TRBJ2-7 provide the parts outside the CDR3, is NAGVMQNPRHLVRRRGQEARLRCSPMKGHSHVYWYRQLPEEGLKFMVYLQKENIIDESGMPKERFSAEFPKEGPSILRIQQVVRGDSAAYFCASSPSSYEQYFGPGTRLTVT.

This chain uses TRBV7-9 with TRBJ2-7, with 7 nucleotides matching TRBD1. The germline V gene has CDR1 SEHNR and CDR2 FQNEAQ (reference sequence). The junction had 5 bases not matched to a gene; V was cut back by 4 bases and J by 2 bases. The CDR3 is 14 amino acids. The CDR3: CASSSTGTAYEQYF. The CDR3 nucleotides read TGTGCCAGCAGCTCTACCGGGACAGCCTACGAGCAGTACTTC.

V and J are TRBV28 and TRBJ2-1; 7 bases are shared with TRBD2. The germline V gene has CDR1 MDHEN and CDR2 SYDVKM. The CDR3 loop spans 15 amino acids. Trimming removed 3 bases from V and 4 bases from J; junction bases left unmatched: 6. DNA for the CDR3: TGTGCCAGCAGTTTGGCCGGCGGGAGTTACAATGAGCAGTTCTTC. As protein: CASSLAGGSYNEQFF.

The sample holds a few counts of this clone. The chain couples TRBV4-1 to TRBJ1-2; 7 bases are a match to TRBD1. The V gene's germline CDR1 is MGHRA and CDR2 YSYEKL. J gave up 8 bases and V 1 base, and 1 base lay outside the gene matches. The CDR3 is 12 amino acids. CDR3 nucleotide sequence: TGCGCCAGCAGCCAAGGGACAGGAGGCTACACCTTC. Amino acid sequence: CASSQGTGGYTF.

This chain links TRBV28 with TRBJ1-1, with a possible D match to TRBD1 (6 bases). The ends were cut back, 6 bases at V and 8 bases at J, with 13 bases in the middle. The CDR3 has 12 amino acids. Per the germline V gene, CDR1 is MDHEN and CDR2 is SYDVKM. The CDR3 sequence: CASSLEQGEAFF. In DNA, the CDR3 is TGTGCCAGCAGCCTCGAACAGGGAGAAGCTTTCTTT. Full variable domain (missing parts from reference TRBV28 and TRBJ1-1): DVKVTQSSRYLVKRTGEKVFLECVQDMDHENMFWYRQDPGLGLRLIYFSYDVKMKEKGDIPEGYSVSREKKERFSLILESASTNQTSMYLCASSLEQGEAFFGQGTRLTVV.

In its sample, this clone was seen once. V is TRBV10-1 and J is TRBJ2-7; 9 bases are shared with TRBD1. The CDR3 sequence is 16 residues long. The V and J ends lost 2 bases and 5 bases, in that order; junction bases with no gene match: 10. The germline gives CDR1 WNHNN, CDR2 SYGVQD (reference sequence). The CDR3 DNA is TGCGCCAGCAGTGAGGCTACAGGGGGCGCGACTAACGAGCAGTACTTC. It specifies CASSEATGGATNEQYF.

This rearrangement joins TRBV28 to TRBJ2-7; 7 positions agree with TRBD2. Germline V gives CDR1 MDHEN, CDR2 SYDVKM. CDR3 size: 15 residues. The ends lost 8 bases at V and 0 bases at J; junction bases unmatched: 10. The CDR3 region is CASSLGGASSYEQYF. The CDR3 DNA reads as TGTGCCAGCTCTCTGGGAGGGGCCAGCTCCTACGAGCAGTACTTC.

The V and J genes are TRBV5-1 and TRBJ2-7, with a possible D match to TRBD2 (5 bases). CDR3 length: 16 amino acids. Between the trimmed V and J ends, which lost 4 bases and 0 bases, there was a span of 17 bases. The germline CDR1 and CDR2 sequences are SGHRS and YFSETQ. The CDR3 reads CASSTSQAFFSYEQYF. In nucleotides, the CDR3 is TGCGCCAGCAGCACTAGTCAGGCTTTTTTCTCCTACGAGCAGTACTTC.

This clone has a single count. The chain employs TRBV10-1 and TRBJ2-1; D may match TRBD1 or TRBD2 (5 bases each). Germline CDR1 is WNHNN and CDR2 is SYGVQD (reference sequence). The CDR3 runs 13 residues. V shed 8 bases and J shed 4 bases, with 12 bases lying between them. The CDR3 protein is CASRGPPYNEQFF. The CDR3 region has the DNA TGCGCCAGCCGGGGACCGCCTTACAATGAGCAGTTCTTC.